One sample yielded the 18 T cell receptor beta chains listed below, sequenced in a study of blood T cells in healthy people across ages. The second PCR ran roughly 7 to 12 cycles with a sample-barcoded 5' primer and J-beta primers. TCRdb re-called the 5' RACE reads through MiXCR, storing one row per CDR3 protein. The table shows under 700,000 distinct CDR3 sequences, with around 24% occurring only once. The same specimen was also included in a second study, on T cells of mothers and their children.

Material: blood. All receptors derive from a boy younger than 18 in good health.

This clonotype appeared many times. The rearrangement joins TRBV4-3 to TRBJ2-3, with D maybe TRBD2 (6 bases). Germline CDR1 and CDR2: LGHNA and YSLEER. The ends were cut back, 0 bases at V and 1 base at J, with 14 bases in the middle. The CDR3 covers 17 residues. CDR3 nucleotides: TGCGCCAGCAGCCAAGATAACGGGGGAGAAGGCACAGATACGCAGTATTTT. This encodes CASSQDNGGEGTDTQYF.

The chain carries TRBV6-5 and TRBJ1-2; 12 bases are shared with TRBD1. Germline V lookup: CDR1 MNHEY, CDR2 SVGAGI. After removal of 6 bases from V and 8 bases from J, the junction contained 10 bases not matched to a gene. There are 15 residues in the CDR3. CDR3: CASRGDRGRADGYTF. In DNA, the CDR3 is TGTGCCAGCAGGGGGGACAGGGGGCGCGCGGACGGCTACACCTTC.

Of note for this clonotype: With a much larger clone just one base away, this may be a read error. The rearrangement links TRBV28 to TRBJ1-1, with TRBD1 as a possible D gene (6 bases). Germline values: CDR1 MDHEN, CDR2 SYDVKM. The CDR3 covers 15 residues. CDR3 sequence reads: CASSPRKTGITGAFF. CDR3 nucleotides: TGTGCCAGCAGCCCCAGAAAAACAGGGATAACTGGAGCTTTCTTT. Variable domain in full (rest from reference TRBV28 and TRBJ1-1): DVKVTQSSRYLVKRTGEKVFLECVQDMDHENMFWYRQDPGLGLRLIYFSYDVKMKEKGDIPEGYSVSREKKERFSLILESASTNQTSMYLCASSPRKTGITGAFFGQGTRLTVV.

CDR3 amino acids: CASSPPRSGASYEQYF. The CDR3 DNA sequence: TGTGCCAGCAGTCCCCCCAGATCTGGGGCCTCCTACGAGCAGTACTTC. The chain couples TRBV12-3 or TRBV12-4 to TRBJ2-7; D is perhaps TRBD1 (5 bases). The CDR3 is made up of 16 amino acids. Trimming shortened V by 5 bases and J by 0 bases, and 17 bases separated the two germline ends.

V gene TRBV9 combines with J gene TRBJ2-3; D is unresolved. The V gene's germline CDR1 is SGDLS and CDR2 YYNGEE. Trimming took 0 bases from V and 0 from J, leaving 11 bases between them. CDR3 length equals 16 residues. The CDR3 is CASSVVPLTSTDTQYF. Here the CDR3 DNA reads TGTGCCAGCAGCGTAGTGCCGCTCACTAGCACAGATACGCAGTATTTT.

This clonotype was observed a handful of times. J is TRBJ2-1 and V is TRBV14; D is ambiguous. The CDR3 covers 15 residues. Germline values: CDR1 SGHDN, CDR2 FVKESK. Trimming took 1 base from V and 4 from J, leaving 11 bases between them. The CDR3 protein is CASSQGLNRYNEQFF. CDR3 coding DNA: TGTGCCAGCAGCCAAGGTCTGAACAGATACAATGAGCAGTTCTTC.

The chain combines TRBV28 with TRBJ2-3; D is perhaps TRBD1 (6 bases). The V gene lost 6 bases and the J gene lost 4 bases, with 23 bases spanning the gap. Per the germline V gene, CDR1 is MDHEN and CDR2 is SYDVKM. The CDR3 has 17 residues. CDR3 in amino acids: CASSFTVQGSLADTQYF. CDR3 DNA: TGTGCCAGCAGCTTCACTGTACAGGGAAGTTTAGCAGATACGCAGTATTTT.

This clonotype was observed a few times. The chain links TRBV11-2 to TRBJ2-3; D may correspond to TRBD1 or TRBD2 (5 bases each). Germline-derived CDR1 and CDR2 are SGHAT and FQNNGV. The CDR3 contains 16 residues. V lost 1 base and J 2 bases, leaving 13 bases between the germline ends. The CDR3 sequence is CASSLGQRTVTDTQYF. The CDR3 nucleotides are TGTGCCAGCAGCTTAGGACAGCGGACCGTCACAGATACGCAGTATTTT.

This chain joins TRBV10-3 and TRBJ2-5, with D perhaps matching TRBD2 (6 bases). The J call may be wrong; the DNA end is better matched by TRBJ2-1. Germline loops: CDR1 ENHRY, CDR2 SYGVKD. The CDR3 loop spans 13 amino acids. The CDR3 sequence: CAISLSSVDEQFF. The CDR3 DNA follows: TGTGCCATCAGCCTATCTAGCGTTGATGAGCAGTTCTTC.

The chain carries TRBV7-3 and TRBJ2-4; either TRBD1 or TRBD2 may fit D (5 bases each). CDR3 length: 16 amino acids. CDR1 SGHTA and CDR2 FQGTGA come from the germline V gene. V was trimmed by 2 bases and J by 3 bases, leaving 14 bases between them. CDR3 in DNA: TGTGCCAGCAGCTTATCTGCAGGGACCGACAAAAACATTCAGTACTTC. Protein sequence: CASSLSAGTDKNIQYF.

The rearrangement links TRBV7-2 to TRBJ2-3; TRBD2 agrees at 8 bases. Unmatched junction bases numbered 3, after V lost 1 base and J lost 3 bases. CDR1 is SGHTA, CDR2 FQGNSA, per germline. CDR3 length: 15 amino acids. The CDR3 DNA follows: TGTGCCAGCAGCTTAGACGGACTAGCTACAGATACGCAGTATTTT. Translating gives CASSLDGLATDTQYF.

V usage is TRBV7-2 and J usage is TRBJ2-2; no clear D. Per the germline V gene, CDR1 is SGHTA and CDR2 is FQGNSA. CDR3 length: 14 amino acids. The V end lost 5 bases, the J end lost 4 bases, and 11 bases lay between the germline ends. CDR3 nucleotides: TGTGCCAGCAGCAACGTACGCGGCACCGGGGAGCTGTTTTTT. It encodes CASSNVRGTGELFF.

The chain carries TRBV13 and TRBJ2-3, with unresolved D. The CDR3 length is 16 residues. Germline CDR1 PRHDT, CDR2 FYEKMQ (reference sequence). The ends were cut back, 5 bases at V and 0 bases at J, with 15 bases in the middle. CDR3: CASSPWALTSTDTQYF. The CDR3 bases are TGTGCCAGCAGCCCTTGGGCTCTCACTAGCACAGATACGCAGTATTTT.

For the CDR3, the DNA is TGTGCCAGCAGCTTAGATGTTGGAGCCCCAATTCAGTACTTC. Its protein is CASSLDVGAPIQYF. The V gene is TRBV7-2, the J gene TRBJ2-4; D gene uncertain. Per germline, CDR1 SGHTA and CDR2 FQGNSA. This CDR3 is built from 14 residues. The ends were cut back, 1 base at V and 10 bases at J, with 14 bases in the middle. Based on the CDR3 plus reference TRBV7-2 and TRBJ2-4, the full variable domain is GAGVSQSPSNKVTEKGKDVELRCDPISGHTALYWYRQSLGQGLEFLIYFQGNSAPDKSGLPSDRFSAERTGGSVSTLTIQRTQQEDSAVYLCASSLDVGAPIQYFGAGTRLSVL.

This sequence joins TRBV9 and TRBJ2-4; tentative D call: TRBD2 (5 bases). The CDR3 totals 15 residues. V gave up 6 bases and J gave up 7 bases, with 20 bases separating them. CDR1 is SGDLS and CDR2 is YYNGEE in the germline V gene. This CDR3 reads CASKNRGWARNIQYF. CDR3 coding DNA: TGTGCCAGCAAAAACCGAGGGTGGGCTAGGAACATTCAGTACTTC.

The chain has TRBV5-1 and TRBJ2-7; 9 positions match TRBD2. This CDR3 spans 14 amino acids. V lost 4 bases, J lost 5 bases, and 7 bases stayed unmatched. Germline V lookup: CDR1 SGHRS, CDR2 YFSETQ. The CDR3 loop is CASSLGTSIHEQYF. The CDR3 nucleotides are TGCGCCAGCAGCCTCGGGACTAGCATCCACGAGCAGTACTTC.

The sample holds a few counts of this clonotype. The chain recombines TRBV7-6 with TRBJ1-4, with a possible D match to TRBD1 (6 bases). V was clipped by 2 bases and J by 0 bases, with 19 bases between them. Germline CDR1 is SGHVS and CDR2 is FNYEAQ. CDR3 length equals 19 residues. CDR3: CASSLTPIPGTTTNEKLFF. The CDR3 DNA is TGTGCCAGCAGCTTAACACCAATCCCCGGGACAACAACTAATGAAAAACTGTTTTTT.

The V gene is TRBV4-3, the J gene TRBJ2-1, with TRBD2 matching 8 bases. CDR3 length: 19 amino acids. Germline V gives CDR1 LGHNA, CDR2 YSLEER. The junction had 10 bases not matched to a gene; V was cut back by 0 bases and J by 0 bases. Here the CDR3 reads CASSQDPAGGGLSYNEQFF. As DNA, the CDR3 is TGCGCCAGCAGCCAAGATCCGGCTGGCGGGGGGCTCTCCTACAATGAGCAGTTCTTC.